This passage covers 11 T cell receptor beta chains from one sample sequenced in a study of response to subunit inactivated influenza vaccine. TCRdb passed the RT-PCR reads through MiXCR, listing each CDR3 protein once. The data hold fewer than 350,000 distinct CDR3 sequences, with about a fifth observed a single time. The sample here was PBMCs from blood, taken about 20 months after vaccination. These receptor sequences come from a man between 45 and 75 years old who received an inactivated influenza vaccine.

The V gene is TRBV7-9, the J gene TRBJ1-6; D ambiguous. Germline V gene sequence: CDR1 SEHNR, CDR2 FQNEAQ (reference sequence). The V end lost 2 bases, the J end lost 9 bases, and 14 bases lay between the germline ends. This CDR3 has 15 residues. The CDR3 DNA reads as TGTGCCAGCAGCTTACCCGGACGGAAGGGTTCACCCCTCCACTTT. This gives the protein CASSLPGRKGSPLHF.

In its sample, this clonotype was seen a few times. The chain links TRBV18 to TRBJ2-7; D possibly corresponds to TRBD2 (6 bases). Trimming took off 3 bases at V and 3 bases at J, with 9 bases between the two ends. Looked up from germline, CDR1 is KGHSH and CDR2 is LQKENI. The CDR3 consists of 13 residues. The CDR3 loop is CASSPSGGYEQYF. CDR3 DNA: TGTGCCAGCTCACCCTCCGGGGGCTACGAGCAGTACTTC.

This clonotype was seen a few times. The V and J genes are TRBV29-1 and TRBJ2-4, with D perhaps TRBD1 (6 bases). The CDR3 contains 13 residues. V dropped 6 bases and J dropped 0 bases, with 9 bases sitting between them. Per the germline V gene, CDR1 is SQVTM and CDR2 is ANQGSEA. The CDR3 loop reads CSVLQGAKNIQYF. CDR3 DNA: TGCAGCGTCCTACAGGGAGCCAAAAACATTCAGTACTTC.

This clonotype was observed at least ten times. The genes are TRBV3-1 and TRBJ1-5, with D hard to call. CDR1 and CDR2 from the germline V gene are LGHDT and YNNKEL (reference sequence). V lost 3 bases to trimming and J lost 11 bases, with 14 bases between them. There are 13 residues in the CDR3. The CDR3 region is CASSQSPGSSQHF. CDR3 sequence (DNA): TGTGCCAGCAGCCAGTCTCCGGGTTCTTCCCAGCATTTT.

The table lists this clonotype with a few counts. CDR3 protein: CASSKDYSSTDTQYF. The CDR3 DNA reads TGTGCCAGCAGCAAAGACTACTCTAGCACAGATACGCAGTATTTT. V is TRBV7-9 and J is TRBJ2-3, with a possible D match to TRBD2 (5 bases). V shed 5 bases and J shed 0 bases, with 12 bases lying between them. Germline CDR1 is SEHNR and CDR2 is FQNEAQ (reference sequence). This CDR3 comprises 15 residues.

The gene calls are TRBV4-1 and TRBJ1-2; 8 bases are a match to TRBD1. Trimming removed 6 bases from V and 1 base from J; junction bases left unmatched: 7. Germline V gives CDR1 MGHRA, CDR2 YSYEKL. The length of the CDR3 is 15 residues. CDR3 protein: CASSLRQGNNYGYTF. The CDR3 DNA reads TGCGCCAGCAGTCTAAGACAGGGGAATAACTATGGCTACACCTTC.

This clonotype was observed many times. The J gene is TRBJ1-1, the V gene TRBV12-3 or TRBV12-4, with D possibly TRBD1 on 5 matching bases. CDR3 length: 13 amino acids. Trimming left V 6 bases short and J 3 bases short, with 11 bases between. The CDR3 sequence: CASSRRADTEAFF. The CDR3 nucleotides read TGTGCCAGCAGCCGCAGGGCAGACACTGAAGCTTTCTTT.

The V gene is TRBV7-9, the J gene TRBJ2-5; no definite D call. From germline, CDR1 is SEHNR and CDR2 FQNEAQ (reference sequence). Deletions cut 5 bases from V and 3 bases from J, with 10 bases between. The CDR3 is made up of 13 amino acids. CDR3 DNA sequence: TGTGCCAGCAGCGCCCGGACGGAAGAGACCCAGTACTTC. Translated: CASSARTEETQYF.

The V and J genes are TRBV7-8 and TRBJ1-4; D not certain. The CDR3 covers 15 residues. CDR1 and CDR2 (germline): SGHVS, FQNEAQ. Trimming removed 3 bases from V and 3 bases from J, with 11 bases in between. The CDR3 region has the DNA TGTGCCAGCAGCTTTCTCCGCGCAGCTAATGAAAAACTGTTTTTT. Translating gives CASSFLRAANEKLFF.

This clonotype came up a few times. The genes are TRBV7-2 and TRBJ1-2, with a tentative D call TRBD1 (6 bases). CDR1 and CDR2 from the germline V gene are SGHTA and FQGNSA. The CDR3 length is 17 residues. V gave up 0 bases and J gave up 5 bases, with 19 bases separating them. The CDR3 loop is CASSLAPGHSSYYGYTF. Here the CDR3 DNA reads TGTGCCAGCAGCTTAGCCCCGGGACACTCGTCGTATTATGGCTACACCTTC.

V usage is TRBV5-4 and J usage is TRBJ2-1; TRBD2 matches at 8 bases. The junction had 2 bases not matched to a gene; V was cut back by 3 bases and J by 0 bases. The CDR3 totals 15 residues. CDR1 SGHNT and CDR2 YYREEE come from the germline V gene (reference sequence). CDR3 bases: TGTGCCAGCAGCTCGGGACTAGACTCCTACAATGAGCAGTTCTTC. This gives the protein CASSSGLDSYNEQFF.